This TCR beta chain is drawn from a study of T cells in Graves' hyperthyroidism and ophthalmopathy. Whole-study results and caveats: By a 13 V-J model, ophthalmopathy was set apart from stable hyperthyroidism.

In regard to this clonotype: The antigen remains undetermined. It is likely a read error, because the conserved phenylalanine at the end of the CDR3 is missing. No DNA is shown, since the ends of the CDR3 on it are uncertain; the CDR3 is the one TCRdb lists.

Individuals with ophthalmopathy presented a Clinical Activity Score of at least 3, a NOSPECS grade of at least 4 and a duration under 3 months. Patients with uncontrolled infections, other autoimmune diseases, pregnancy or lactation were excluded. A roughly 9.3 ml volume of fresh peripheral blood provided the PBMCs. Germline V lookup: CDR1 LNHDA, CDR2 SQIVND (reference sequence). The CDR3 is 11 residues long, ends included. The source material, RNA transcripts, was used to amplify TCR beta CDR3 regions. Using the HTBI primer set, a first-round RT-PCR was run on the TCR CDR3. TCRdb reprocessed the multiplex PCR reads with MiXCR, giving one entry per CDR3 protein. The sample consists of some 50,000 distinct CDR3 sequences, over 40% of them appearing once.

The material sequenced was blood. The chain combines TRBV19 with TRBJ2-1; the DNA was not used to check the table's D call, TRBD1. This sequence was found in a woman aged 45-59 years with Graves' ophthalmopathy. The CDR3 sequence is CASMVGDEQLL.